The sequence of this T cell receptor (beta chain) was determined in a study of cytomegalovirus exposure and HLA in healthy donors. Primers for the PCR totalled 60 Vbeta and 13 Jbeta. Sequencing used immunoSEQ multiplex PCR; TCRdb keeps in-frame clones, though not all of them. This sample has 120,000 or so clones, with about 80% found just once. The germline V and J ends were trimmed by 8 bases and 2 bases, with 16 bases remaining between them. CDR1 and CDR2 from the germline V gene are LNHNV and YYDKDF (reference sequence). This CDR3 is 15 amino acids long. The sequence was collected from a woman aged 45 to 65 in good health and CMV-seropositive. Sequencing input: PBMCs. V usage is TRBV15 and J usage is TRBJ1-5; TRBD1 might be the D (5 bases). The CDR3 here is CATSRDPGGNQPQHF. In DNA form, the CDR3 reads TGTGCCACCTCCAGGGATCCCGGAGGCAATCAGCCCCAGCATTTT.